The entry below gives a single T cell receptor beta chain sequence along with its context. Its cognate antigen is unknown. The sample is drawn from a study of vaccination and CD4 T cells after COVID-19. Noted treatment: approximately nine-day PBMC culture with coronavirus spike peptide pools or control peptides (ViraFEST assay). The study sequenced cultured CD4+ T cell DNA using the Oncomine TCR Beta short-read assay. Via MiXCR, TCRdb re-called the PCR reads, giving one row per CDR3 protein. The data hold 20,000 to 25,000 distinct CDR3 sequences, with approximately 50% observed a single time. V shed 2 bases and J shed 1 base, with 15 bases lying between them. Germline values: CDR1 SGDLS, CDR2 YYNGEE. The CDR3 is made up of 16 amino acids.

The chain links TRBV9 to TRBJ1-1; weak D call: TRBD1 (6 bases). Sequences were obtained from CD4+ T cells from blood, cultured in vitro. The clonotype originates from a human donor who had recovered from COVID-19. The CDR3 nucleotides are TGTGCCAGCAGCGTGGGTCAGGGGAACTCGAACACTGAAGCTTTCTTT. Translation gives CASSVGQGNSNTEAFF.